Following are 21 T cell receptor beta chains from one sample sequenced in a study of PD-L1 blockade in urothelial cancer. Indicated time point: pretreatment peripheral blood. TCRdb's table, derived via immunoSEQ multiplex PCR, lists solely in-frame clones and lacks some. The data show about 81,000 clones, with around four fifths seen just once and 5.5% to 7.5% held by the top ten. This sample comprised PBMCs, obtained around atezolizumab (anti-PD-L1) treatment. The origin of the receptors is a man aged 35 to 55 with urothelial cancer.

The chain links TRBV7-2 to TRBJ2-7, with D possibly matching TRBD2 (6 bases). Germline-derived CDR1 and CDR2 are SGHTA and FQGNSA. V lost 5 bases and J 0 bases, leaving 14 bases between the germline ends. The CDR3 is 15 amino acids. The CDR3, as DNA: TGTGCCAGCAGCCCAGGGACTGAGATCTCCTACGAGCAGTACTTC. Encoded protein: CASSPGTEISYEQYF.

The V and J genes are TRBV5-1 and TRBJ1-2; D might be TRBD1 (6 bases). Trimming removed 2 bases at V and 0 bases at J, with 11 bases between. The germline V gene encodes CDR1 SGHRS and CDR2 YFSETQ. The CDR3 consists of 15 residues. The CDR3 protein is CASSFTGTTNYGYTF. In DNA, the CDR3 is TGCGCCAGCAGCTTTACAGGGACCACTAACTATGGCTACACCTTC.

CDR3 in DNA: TGTGCCAGCACTTTCGACAGAGGGCAGTACTTC. This codes for CASTFDRGQYF. This chain links TRBV6-6 with TRBJ2-7; a weak D match, TRBD1 (5 bases). Trimming left V 7 bases short and J 9 bases short, with 13 bases between. This CDR3 region has 11 residues. The V gene's germline CDR1 is MNHNY and CDR2 SVGAGI (reference sequence).

The chain links TRBV10-1 to TRBJ2-1; TRBD1 might be the D (6 bases). This CDR3 comprises 15 residues. Trimming left V 4 bases short and J 2 bases short, with 12 bases between. Germline V lookup: CDR1 WNHNN, CDR2 SYGVQD (reference sequence). The CDR3 protein is CASSATGNPYNEQFF. Written as DNA, the CDR3 is TGCGCCAGCAGTGCCACAGGGAATCCCTACAATGAGCAGTTCTTC.

V is TRBV5-4 and J is TRBJ2-7; 7 positions agree with TRBD1. J lost 0 bases, V lost 4 bases, and 10 bases had no gene match. The CDR3 length is 16 residues. Per germline, CDR1 SGHNT and CDR2 YYREEE (reference sequence). CDR3 bases: TGTGCCAGCAGCCCCAAAACAGGGGATGGCTCCTACGAGCAGTACTTC. Protein: CASSPKTGDGSYEQYF. Complete variable domain (other parts from reference TRBV5-4 and TRBJ2-7): ETGVTQSPTHLIKTRGQQVTLRCSSQSGHNTVSWYQQALGQGPQFIFQYYREEENGRGNFPPRFSGLQFPNYSSELNVNALELDDSALYLCASSPKTGDGSYEQYFGPGTRLTVT.

The gene calls are TRBV5-4 and TRBJ2-7, with D unclear. Between the trimmed V and J ends, which lost 4 bases and 5 bases, there was a span of 16 bases. Germline V gene lookup returns CDR1 SGHNT and CDR2 YYREEE (reference sequence). This CDR3 has 14 amino acids. The CDR3 is CASSLTGTRNEQYF. As DNA, the CDR3 is TGTGCCAGCAGCCTGACTGGAACGAGGAACGAGCAGTACTTC.

This chain joins TRBV4-1 and TRBJ2-7; a possible D gene is TRBD2 (5 bases). Trimming shortened V by 3 bases and J by 7 bases, and 16 bases separated the two germline ends. The CDR3 is 14 amino acids. Per the germline V gene, CDR1 is MGHRA and CDR2 is YSYEKL. CDR3 DNA: TGCGCCAGCAGCCAGGACTCCCAGATTGGGGAGCAGTACTTC. Translation: CASSQDSQIGEQYF.

The chain carries TRBV11-2 and TRBJ2-7; 9 bases match TRBD2. Germline lookup yields CDR1 SGHAT and CDR2 FQNNGV. V lost 1 base, J lost 7 bases, and 8 bases stayed unmatched. The CDR3 contains 15 residues. The CDR3 coding sequence is TGTGCCAGCAGCTTAGTGGTAGCGGGAGCGGGTGAGCAGTACTTC. Translating gives CASSLVVAGAGEQYF.

Here the CDR3 reads CAWRESLNQPQHF. In DNA, the CDR3 is TGTGCCTGGAGGGAGTCGCTCAATCAGCCCCAGCATTTT. The V call is TRBV30, the J call TRBJ1-5; D gene uncertain. The V end lost 3 bases, the J end lost 3 bases, and 9 bases lay between the germline ends. CDR3 size: 13 residues. Germline CDR1 and CDR2: GTSNPN and SVGIG (reference sequence).

J is TRBJ2-7 and V is TRBV15; 7 bases align to TRBD2. CDR1 and CDR2 from the germline V gene are LNHNV and YYDKDF (reference sequence). V lost 0 bases to trimming and J lost 2 bases; unmatched junction nucleotides: 7. The CDR3 is made up of 16 amino acids. In DNA form, the CDR3 reads TGTGCCACCAGCAGAGATCGCGGTCGGGGGGCCTACGAGCAGTACTTC. Its protein is CATSRDRGRGAYEQYF. The variable domain in full, with the rest retrieved from reference TRBV15 and TRBJ2-7, is DAMVIQNPRYQVTQFGKPVTLSCSQTLNHNVMYWYQQKSSQAPKLLFHYYDKDFNNEADTPDNFQSRRPNTSFCFLDIRSPGLGDTAMYLCATSRDRGRGAYEQYFGPGTRLTVT.

The V and J genes are TRBV19 and TRBJ1-1; D is possibly TRBD1 (5 bases). Trimming cost V 3 bases and J 5 bases, with 13 bases left between them. The germline V gene has CDR1 LNHDA and CDR2 SQIVND (reference sequence). The CDR3 consists of 14 residues. The CDR3 DNA follows: TGTGCCAGTAGTATCGGAAGGGGTAATACTGAAGCTTTCTTT. Protein sequence: CASSIGRGNTEAFF.

The chain employs TRBV2 and TRBJ1-2, with a possible D match to TRBD1 (5 bases). Germline V gene sequence: CDR1 SNHLY, CDR2 FYNNEI. The CDR3 sequence is 14 residues long. V lost 4 bases to trimming and J lost 4 bases, with 13 bases between them. This CDR3 is CASSGGEFAYGYTF. CDR3 bases: TGTGCCAGCAGTGGGGGCGAGTTCGCCTATGGCTACACCTTC. Based on the CDR3 plus reference TRBV2 and TRBJ1-2, the full variable domain is EPEVTQTPSHQVTQMGQEVILRCVPISNHLYFYWYRQILGQKVEFLVSFYNNEISEKSEIFDDQFSVERPDGSNFTLKIRSTKLEDSAMYFCASSGGEFAYGYTFGSGTRLTVV.

As DNA, the CDR3 is TGCGCCAGCAGTGAAGGGACTCTGGACACTGAAGCTTTCTTT. Amino acids: CASSEGTLDTEAFF. The chain carries TRBV10-1 and TRBJ1-1, with TRBD1 as a possible D gene (5 bases). The length of the CDR3 is 14 residues. The germline gives CDR1 WNHNN, CDR2 SYGVQD (reference sequence). Trimming left V 3 bases short and J 3 bases short, with 11 bases between.

CDR3 sequence: CASSLRRFSGNTIYF. Here the CDR3 DNA reads TGTGCCAGCAGCTTACGGCGGTTCTCTGGAAACACCATATATTTT. This chain links TRBV13 with TRBJ1-3; D not certain. Trimming shortened V by 2 bases and J by 0 bases, and 8 bases separated the two germline ends. Germline V CDR1 and CDR2: PRHDT, FYEKMQ (reference sequence). The CDR3 totals 15 residues.

The rearrangement joins TRBV10-1 to TRBJ1-2, with 8 bases identical to TRBD1. The CDR3 spans 13 residues. In germline, CDR1 is WNHNN, CDR2 SYGVQD (reference sequence). The V and J ends lost 4 bases and 7 bases, in that order; junction bases with no gene match: 5. CDR3 sequence: CASSGQGRGGYTF. The CDR3 bases are TGCGCCAGCAGTGGACAGGGGCGAGGTGGCTACACCTTC.

The chain links TRBV28 to TRBJ1-5; no clear D. V was shortened by 0 bases and J by 4 bases, with 13 bases between the two germline ends. The germline CDR1 and CDR2 sequences are MDHEN and SYDVKM. The CDR3 is 16 amino acids. Written as DNA, the CDR3 is TGTGCCAGCAGTTTATGGGTGGCAGATATTAATCAGCCCCAGCATTTT. It specifies CASSLWVADINQPQHF.

The V gene is TRBV10-3, the J gene TRBJ2-2; 9 bases are shared with TRBD1. V lost 9 bases to trimming and J lost 2 bases; unmatched junction nucleotides: 7. CDR1 ENHRY and CDR2 SYGVKD come from the germline V gene. This CDR3 comprises 15 residues. For the CDR3, the DNA is TGTGCCATTCTACAGGGGGCGGTCAACACCGGGGAGCTGTTTTTT. Amino acids: CAILQGAVNTGELFF.

With respect to this clone: The DNA is left out, because the CDR3 cannot be placed on it with certainty; the CDR3 is given as TCRdb lists it. The chain employs TRBV4-1 and TRBJ1-2; the table's D call, TRBD1, was not checked against the DNA. The germline CDR1 and CDR2 sequences are MGHRA and YSYEKL. Both ends counted, the CDR3 spans 14 residues. The CDR3 region is CASSQVGEGTGGTF.

The chain recombines TRBV7-2 with TRBJ2-7, with D hard to call. This CDR3 region has 13 residues. Germline CDR1 reads SGHTA; CDR2 reads FQGNSA. Trimming stripped 2 bases from V and 6 bases from J, with 11 bases between. The CDR3 protein is CASSLTFPGEQYF. CDR3 in DNA: TGTGCCAGCAGCTTAACGTTTCCGGGCGAGCAGTACTTC.

The gene calls are TRBV28 and TRBJ2-1, with 7 bases matching TRBD2. The CDR3 runs 16 residues. Germline V CDR1 and CDR2: MDHEN, SYDVKM. Trimming cost V 6 bases and J 8 bases; bases outside gene matches: 16. CDR3 region: CASRSGGSPPGDEQFF. The CDR3 nucleotides are TGTGCCAGCAGATCCGGCGGGAGTCCCCCTGGGGATGAGCAGTTCTTC.

The genes are TRBV10-3 and TRBJ2-3; TRBD2 aligns across 14 bases. Germline V lookup: CDR1 ENHRY, CDR2 SYGVKD. V lost 8 bases and J lost 0; bases outside the gene matches: 1. CDR3 length equals 15 residues. The CDR3 sequence is CAIGTSGGSTDTQYF. In nucleotides, the CDR3 is TGTGCCATCGGGACTAGCGGGGGTAGCACAGATACGCAGTATTTT.